This TCR beta chain was sequenced during a study of cytomegalovirus exposure and HLA in healthy donors. V dropped 0 bases and J dropped 10 bases, with 11 bases sitting between them. Germline-derived CDR1 and CDR2 are SGDLS and YYNGEE. The length of the CDR3 is 14 residues. Primers: 60 Vbeta forward and 13 Jbeta reverse. The repertoire was sequenced with immunoSEQ multiplex PCR; TCRdb's copy has only in-frame clones and lacks some. The sample has over 200,000 clones, 55% to 75% seen once; the top ten hold about 3%. Study outcomes and limitations: There were several of the most significant clusters that appeared linked to common viral pathogens in a later analysis.

With regard to this clone: Its antigen is as yet unknown.

This TCR was sampled from a man in his forties or fifties in good health and CMV-seropositive. This chain links TRBV9 with TRBJ1-6; D is unresolved. Sequenced: PBMCs. The CDR3 sequence: CASSVDGLNSPLHF. CDR3 coding DNA: TGTGCCAGCAGCGTAGATGGCCTCAACTCACCCCTCCACTTT.